These 10 T cell receptor beta chains were sequenced from one sample in a study of cytomegalovirus exposure and HLA in healthy donors. Using immunoSEQ multiplex PCR, the repertoire was profiled, and TCRdb retains in-frame clones only, with some absent. The table records roughly 270,000 clones, roughly 88% of them present only once. Sample: PBMCs. The receptors stem from a woman younger than 30 in good health and CMV-seronegative.

V is TRBV19 and J is TRBJ1-2; 7 positions agree with TRBD1. CDR1 LNHDA and CDR2 SQIVND come from the germline V gene (reference sequence). The CDR3 contains 14 residues. V was clipped by 7 bases and J by 1 base; unmatched bases: 6. This CDR3 is CASIGDRRNYGYTF. The CDR3 nucleotides are TGTGCCAGTATCGGGGACAGACGTAACTATGGCTACACCTTC.

The V and J genes are TRBV9 and TRBJ2-3; D is unclear. Germline-derived CDR1 and CDR2 are SGDLS and YYNGEE. There are 17 residues in the CDR3. V lost 0 bases and J 0 bases, leaving 14 bases between the germline ends. CDR3 nucleotides: TGTGCCAGCAGCGTAGCTGGTCGAGCGTTTAGCACAGATACGCAGTATTTT. Its protein product is CASSVAGRAFSTDTQYF.

The genes are TRBV9 and TRBJ2-4; TRBD2 is a possible D gene (6 bases). Germline V gene sequence: CDR1 SGDLS, CDR2 YYNGEE. Deletions cut 0 bases from V and 6 bases from J, with 13 bases between. The CDR3 extends over 15 amino acids. The CDR3 region has the DNA TGTGCCAGCAGCGTAGGCGGGAAACCCCTAAACATTCAGTACTTC. This translates into CASSVGGKPLNIQYF. Combining the CDR3 with reference TRBV9 and TRBJ2-4 gives the whole variable domain DSGVTQTPKHLITATGQRVTLRCSPRSGDLSVYWYQQSLDQGLQFLIQYYNGEERAKGNILERFSAQQFPDLHSELNLSSLELGDSALYFCASSVGGKPLNIQYFGAGTRLSVL.

The rearrangement uses TRBV6-5 and TRBJ1-5, with TRBD1 as a possible D gene (6 bases). Trimming removed 2 bases from V and 6 bases from J, with 11 bases in between. Germline-derived CDR1 and CDR2 are MNHEY and SVGAGI. The CDR3 has 14 residues. The CDR3 coding sequence is TGTGCCAGCAGTTACAGGCAGGGGTTTCAGCCCCAGCATTTT. It codes for CASSYRQGFQPQHF.

The rearrangement joins TRBV9 to TRBJ2-2; D may be TRBD1 (5 bases). This CDR3 spans 16 amino acids. Germline assignment: CDR1 SGDLS and CDR2 YYNGEE. The V end lost 0 bases, the J end lost 0 bases, and 9 bases lay between the germline ends. The CDR3: CASSVDVTANTGELFF. The CDR3 coding sequence is TGTGCCAGCAGCGTAGATGTGACAGCGAACACCGGGGAGCTGTTTTTT. The variable domain in full, completed from reference TRBV9 and TRBJ2-2, reads DSGVTQTPKHLITATGQRVTLRCSPRSGDLSVYWYQQSLDQGLQFLIQYYNGEERAKGNILERFSAQQFPDLHSELNLSSLELGDSALYFCASSVDVTANTGELFFGEGSRLTVL.

Regarding this clone: Other DNA variants within this sample encode the same CDR3. The rearrangement joins TRBV27 to TRBJ1-5, with unresolved D. V lost 3 bases, J lost 2 bases, and 5 bases lay in between. The CDR3 runs to 13 residues. Per germline, CDR1 MNHEY and CDR2 SMNVEV (reference sequence). CDR3 amino acids: CASSFGGNQPQHF. DNA for the CDR3: TGTGCCAGCAGTTTCGGGGGCAATCAGCCCCAGCATTTT.

This clone was recorded only once. The gene calls are TRBV9 and TRBJ1-4; 7 bases are a match to TRBD1. The CDR3 covers 15 residues. The V segment lost 1 base and the J segment 7 bases; nucleotides outside the gene matches: 7. The germline CDR1 and CDR2 sequences are SGDLS and YYNGEE. The CDR3 loop is CASSVHSGGSEKLFF. Here the CDR3 DNA reads TGTGCCAGCAGCGTACATTCAGGGGGGAGTGAAAAACTGTTTTTT.

The rearrangement joins TRBV18 to TRBJ2-6; D remains ambiguous. The CDR3 runs 16 residues. Trimming took off 1 base at V and 0 bases at J, with 7 bases between the two ends. In germline, CDR1 is KGHSH, CDR2 LQKENI. CDR3 DNA: TGTGCCAGCTCACCACTTTCGGGCTCTGGGGCCAACGTCCTGACTTTC. Its protein is CASSPLSGSGANVLTF.

The V gene is TRBV28, the J gene TRBJ2-5; no clear D. The germline CDR1 and CDR2 sequences are MDHEN and SYDVKM. With 7 bases removed from V and 2 bases from J, the gap between germline ends came to 5 bases. The CDR3 runs 11 residues. The CDR3 region is CASKEQETQYF. In nucleotides, the CDR3 is TGTGCCAGCAAGGAGCAAGAGACCCAGTACTTC.

The V gene is TRBV4-1, the J gene TRBJ1-6; the D gene is possibly TRBD1 (6 bases). V lost 0 bases and J 10 bases, leaving 13 bases between the germline ends. CDR3 size: 15 residues. Germline values: CDR1 MGHRA, CDR2 YSYEKL. The CDR3 DNA reads as TGCGCCAGCAGCCAAGAGGGCCAGGGGATATCACCCCTCCACTTT. Translated: CASSQEGQGISPLHF.